Following are 30 T cell receptor beta chains from one sample sequenced in a study of blood T cell repertoires in COVID-19. The repertoire was sequenced with immunoSEQ multiplex PCR; TCRdb's copy has only in-frame clones and lacks some. The sample yields some 150,000 clones, around nine tenths seen once. The sample comprised peripheral blood. All receptors derive from a man aged 70-80 years with acute or convalescent COVID-19.

This clone was seen just once. This rearrangement joins TRBV18 to TRBJ2-7, with 10 bases fitting TRBD2. The germline V gene encodes CDR1 KGHSH and CDR2 LQKENI. CDR3 size: 15 residues. The junction had 9 bases not matched to a gene; V was cut back by 5 bases and J by 5 bases. The CDR3 sequence: CASSSLAGVGHEQYF. The CDR3 DNA reads as TGTGCCAGCTCATCTCTAGCGGGAGTGGGACACGAGCAGTACTTC.

This chain uses TRBV7-9 with TRBJ2-3, with D possibly matching TRBD2 (5 bases). The CDR3 loop spans 13 amino acids. The V gene's germline CDR1 is SEHNR and CDR2 FQNEAQ (reference sequence). V was pared by 6 bases and J by 5 bases, with 12 bases between. DNA for the CDR3: TGTGCCAGCAGTAACAGCGGAGGAGATACGCAGTATTTT. Amino acid sequence: CASSNSGGDTQYF.

This rearrangement joins TRBV19 to TRBJ2-5; TRBD2 matches 9 bases. CDR3 length equals 17 residues. V trimming: 2 bases; J trimming: 5 bases; junction bases outside the gene matches: 12. The germline V gene encodes CDR1 LNHDA and CDR2 SQIVND (reference sequence). CDR3 amino acids: CASSIRPEGLALETQYF. CDR3 coding DNA: TGTGCCAGTAGTATAAGACCAGAGGGACTAGCTTTGGAGACCCAGTACTTC.

V and J are TRBV7-2 and TRBJ2-3; TRBD2 aligns across 8 bases. Looked up from germline, CDR1 is SGHTA and CDR2 is FQGNSA. This CDR3 spans 13 amino acids. V gave up 5 bases and J gave up 8 bases; unmatched junction bases: 6. The CDR3 spells CASSAGLDGTQYF. In DNA, the CDR3 is TGTGCCAGCAGCGCGGGACTAGACGGTACGCAGTATTTT.

The V and J genes are TRBV5-1 and TRBJ2-5, with 9 nucleotides matching TRBD1. V lost 4 bases and J lost 7; bases outside the gene matches: 11. CDR1 is SGHRS and CDR2 is YFSETQ in the germline V gene. This CDR3 spans 15 amino acids. Here the CDR3 reads CASSQTHTGGVTQYF. The DNA of the CDR3 is TGCGCCAGCAGCCAAACTCATACAGGGGGCGTGACCCAGTACTTC.

This clone was seen just once. This chain uses TRBV13 with TRBJ1-3, with D tentatively TRBD1 (5 bases). V was cut by 0 bases and J by 8 bases, with 17 bases left in between. This CDR3 spans 16 amino acids. The V gene's germline CDR1 is PRHDT and CDR2 FYEKMQ (reference sequence). CDR3 coding DNA: TGTGCCAGCAGCTTAGGCTCGGACACCCAGGCAGACACCATATATTTT. It specifies CASSLGSDTQADTIYF.

This clone was observed a few times. The chain has TRBV28 and TRBJ1-1; no clear D gene. CDR1 and CDR2 (germline): MDHEN, SYDVKM. Deletions cut 3 bases from V and 6 bases from J, with 11 bases between. The CDR3 spans 13 residues. Here the CDR3 DNA reads TGTGCCAGCAGTTTCCTTTACGGAGCTGAAGCTTTCTTT. Translated: CASSFLYGAEAFF.

The V gene is TRBV5-6, the J gene TRBJ1-2; D is possibly TRBD1 (6 bases). Per germline, CDR1 SGHDT and CDR2 YYEEEE. The V gene lost 0 bases and the J gene lost 3 bases, with 9 bases spanning the gap. The CDR3 contains 14 residues. For the CDR3, the DNA is TGTGCCAGCAGCTTGGCAGGGGCCGACTATGGCTACACCTTC. It codes for CASSLAGADYGYTF.

V gene TRBV5-1 combines with J gene TRBJ2-1; TRBD2 might be the D (6 bases). The V and J ends lost 4 bases and 6 bases respectively, with 17 bases between them. From germline, CDR1 is SGHRS and CDR2 YFSETQ. The CDR3 spans 15 residues. CDR3 region: CASSRTGTLINEQFF. CDR3 in DNA: TGCGCCAGCAGCCGTACCGGGACTCTTATCAATGAGCAGTTCTTC.

V usage is TRBV30 and J usage is TRBJ1-4, with 7 nucleotides matching TRBD1. With V trimmed by 2 bases and J by 8 bases, 5 bases remained unmatched. Germline values: CDR1 GTSNPN, CDR2 SVGIG (reference sequence). CDR3 length: 13 residues. CDR3 amino acids: CAWSLHRGEKLFF. In nucleotides, the CDR3 is TGTGCCTGGAGTCTCCACAGGGGCGAAAAACTGTTTTTT.

This chain joins TRBV7-9 and TRBJ2-1; 7 bases line up with TRBD2. With 5 bases clipped from V and 0 bases from J, the junction kept 7 bases outside the gene matches. The CDR3 totals 16 residues. The germline V gene encodes CDR1 SEHNR and CDR2 FQNEAQ (reference sequence). The CDR3 reads CASSITSVSSYNEQFF. CDR3 nucleotide sequence: TGTGCCAGCAGCATAACTAGCGTTAGCTCCTACAATGAGCAGTTCTTC.

The rearrangement links TRBV9 to TRBJ1-2; D not resolved. Germline V lookup: CDR1 SGDLS, CDR2 YYNGEE. V shed 0 bases and J shed 7 bases, with 16 bases lying between them. The length of the CDR3 is 15 residues. CDR3 nucleotides: TGTGCCAGCAGCGTAGGACAAAGATCGACCAGTGGCTACACCTTC. This codes for CASSVGQRSTSGYTF.

The rearrangement joins TRBV5-4 to TRBJ2-1; D might be TRBD2 (6 bases). This CDR3 region has 15 residues. Germline assignment: CDR1 SGHNT and CDR2 YYREEE (reference sequence). Trimming pared 6 bases from V and 0 bases from J, leaving 13 bases between. Here the CDR3 DNA reads TGTGCCAGCACCCCCGGGAGTAGCTCCTACAATGAGCAGTTCTTC. It translates to CASTPGSSSYNEQFF.

The chain is built from TRBV29-1 and TRBJ2-1; 12 bases map to TRBD1. V shed 6 bases and J 8 bases; nucleotides not matched to a gene: 8. Germline-derived CDR1 and CDR2 are SQVTM and ANQGSEA. This CDR3 contains 14 residues. CDR3 residues: CSVSGTGGLDEQFF. CDR3 nucleotide sequence: TGCAGCGTCTCCGGGACAGGGGGCTTAGATGAGCAGTTCTTC.

This clone was picked up one time. This sequence joins TRBV2 and TRBJ2-1, with TRBD2 matching over 8 bases. With V trimmed by 8 bases and J by 8 bases, 17 bases remained unmatched. The CDR3 is 16 amino acids. Germline V gene lookup returns CDR1 SNHLY and CDR2 FYNNEI. As DNA, the CDR3 is TGTGCCAGCTCAGAACTCGGGACTAGAAGCACCCATGAGCAGTTCTTC. This gives the protein CASSELGTRSTHEQFF.

The CDR3 coding sequence is TGCGCCAGCAGCCCGGGACAGGGAGGGGAAAACATTCAGTACTTC. Protein product: CASSPGQGGENIQYF. This sequence joins TRBV4-1 and TRBJ2-4, with 9 positions matching TRBD1. CDR3 length: 15 amino acids. V dropped 4 bases and J dropped 5; count of bases not matched to a gene: 6. Germline V CDR1 and CDR2: MGHRA, YSYEKL.

CDR3 loop: CASSLVSSGERGNEQFF. CDR3 in DNA: TGTGCCAGCAGCTTGGTTTCTTCGGGGGAGCGCGGGAATGAGCAGTTCTTC. V and J are TRBV5-4 and TRBJ2-1; weak D call: TRBD2 (6 bases). CDR3 length: 17 amino acids. Germline CDR1 SGHNT, CDR2 YYREEE (reference sequence). Trimming took 0 bases from V and 7 from J, leaving 20 bases between them.

The chain couples TRBV7-9 to TRBJ1-1; the D gene is possibly TRBD1 (5 bases). V was shortened by 1 base and J by 1 base, with 10 bases between the two germline ends. Germline V CDR1 and CDR2: SEHNR, FQNEAQ (reference sequence). The CDR3 is 15 residues long. Here the CDR3 reads CASSLERRANTEAFF. The CDR3 DNA is TGTGCCAGCAGCTTAGAGCGCAGGGCGAACACTGAAGCTTTCTTT.

The gene calls are TRBV6-5 and TRBJ1-1; D unclear. The length of the CDR3 is 13 residues. The V gene lost 2 bases and the J gene lost 6 bases, with 10 bases spanning the gap. The germline CDR1 and CDR2 sequences are MNHEY and SVGAGI. The CDR3 DNA reads as TGTGCCAGCAGTTACGGGCGCCACGCTGAAGCTTTCTTT. It specifies CASSYGRHAEAFF.

The rearrangement links TRBV30 to TRBJ2-3; tentatively, D is TRBD2 (6 bases). This CDR3 spans 12 amino acids. CDR1 and CDR2 (germline): GTSNPN, SVGIG (reference sequence). V lost 1 base, J lost 10 bases, and 12 bases lay in between. CDR3 sequence reads: CAWSASAGSQYF. The CDR3 DNA reads TGTGCCTGGAGTGCTAGCGCCGGGTCGCAGTATTTT.

V is TRBV24-1 and J is TRBJ2-5, with D possibly TRBD1 on 6 matching bases. V lost 12 bases and J 1 base, leaving 20 bases between the germline ends. In germline, CDR1 is KGHDR, CDR2 SFDVKD. This CDR3 spans 15 amino acids. The CDR3 nucleotides read TGTGCCGCGGCGCGTACACAGGGTTTCCAAGAGACCCAGTACTTC. Its translation is CAAARTQGFQETQYF.

The chain recombines TRBV18 with TRBJ2-3; a possible D gene is TRBD1 (6 bases). CDR3 length: 14 amino acids. V was pared by 5 bases and J by 5 bases, with 14 bases between. In germline, CDR1 is KGHSH, CDR2 LQKENI. CDR3 coding DNA: TGTGCCAGCTCATCACTCCAGGGGATAGATACGCAGTATTTT. Encoded protein: CASSSLQGIDTQYF.

V and J are TRBV28 and TRBJ1-1; D might be TRBD1 (6 bases). V dropped 8 bases and J dropped 4 bases, with 17 bases sitting between them. Germline CDR1 and CDR2: MDHEN and SYDVKM. CDR3 size: 14 residues. In DNA, the CDR3 is TGTGCCAGCCCCCCTAGGGGGGGAAGCACTGAAGCTTTCTTT. Its protein is CASPPRGGSTEAFF.

This sequence joins TRBV7-3 and TRBJ2-3; 7 nucleotides line up with TRBD1. V lost 5 bases to trimming and J lost 0 bases; unmatched junction nucleotides: 5. The CDR3 sequence is 15 residues long. CDR1 SGHTA and CDR2 FQGTGA come from the germline V gene. The chain's CDR3 is CASSPGQPSTDTQYF. The DNA for the CDR3 is TGTGCCAGCAGCCCGGGACAGCCAAGCACAGATACGCAGTATTTT.

The chain couples TRBV7-6 to TRBJ2-2; tentatively, D is TRBD2 (6 bases). The CDR3 extends over 17 amino acids. The V gene's germline CDR1 is SGHVS and CDR2 FNYEAQ. V lost 5 bases to trimming and J lost 3 bases, with 19 bases between them. The CDR3 region has the DNA TGTGCCAGCAGCGCGACTAGTGTGGCCACTTACACCGGGGAGCTGTTTTTT. It codes for CASSATSVATYTGELFF.

The V gene is TRBV7-3, the J gene TRBJ1-1; 9 nucleotides line up with TRBD1. This CDR3 spans 15 amino acids. V lost 1 base and J lost 3; bases outside the gene matches: 3. The germline gives CDR1 SGHTA, CDR2 FQGTGA. The CDR3 DNA reads as TGTGCCAGCAGCTTAAAGGGACAGGGAGACACTGAAGCTTTCTTT. Translating gives CASSLKGQGDTEAFF. Based on the CDR3 plus reference TRBV7-3 and TRBJ1-1, the full variable domain is GAGVSQTPSNKVTEKGKYVELRCDPISGHTALYWYRQSLGQGPEFLIYFQGTGAADDSGLPNDRFFAVRPEGSVSTLKIQRTERGDSAVYLCASSLKGQGDTEAFFGQGTRLTVV.

The chain uses TRBV12-3 or TRBV12-4 and TRBJ1-5; the match to TRBD1 covers 8 bases. Trimming at V came to 5 bases and at J to 5 bases, leaving 2 bases not matched to a gene. The CDR3 is 13 residues long. The CDR3 loop reads CASSRTGYQPQHF. The CDR3 DNA sequence: TGTGCCAGCAGTAGGACAGGGTATCAGCCCCAGCATTTT.

The rearrangement uses TRBV5-8 and TRBJ2-1; the match to TRBD2 covers 15 bases. Trimming cost V 3 bases and J 12 bases; bases outside gene matches: 4. Germline CDR1 is SGHTS and CDR2 is YDEGEE. The CDR3 spans 14 residues. CDR3 coding DNA: TGTGCCAGCAGCTCCGGACTAGCGGGGGGGTGGCAGTTCTTC. This encodes CASSSGLAGGWQFF.

This chain connects TRBV14 to TRBJ2-1; TRBD2 might be the D (7 bases). Germline values: CDR1 SGHDN, CDR2 FVKESK. This CDR3 region has 14 residues. The germline V and J ends were trimmed by 5 bases and 0 bases, with 8 bases remaining between them. This CDR3 is CASSGGASYNEQFF. The CDR3 nucleotides are TGTGCCAGCAGCGGGGGGGCCTCCTACAATGAGCAGTTCTTC.

This chain connects TRBV19 to TRBJ2-1, with D tentatively TRBD1 (5 bases). Deletions cut 4 bases from V and 7 bases from J, with 20 bases between. Germline assignment: CDR1 LNHDA and CDR2 SQIVND (reference sequence). The CDR3 sequence is 16 residues long. For the CDR3, the DNA is TGTGCCAGTAGTACTCGTGAGACAGCAAAGTGGAATGAGCAGTTCTTC. This sequence encodes CASSTRETAKWNEQFF.